This is a list of T cell receptor beta chains from one sample in a study of cytomegalovirus exposure and HLA in healthy donors. Some clones are missing from TCRdb's copy, which holds only in-frame ones; the method was immunoSEQ multiplex PCR. The sample contains roughly 100,000 clones, about 80% of which appear only once. Sequenced sample: PBMCs. Every receptor here comes from a woman aged 40 to 55 in good health and CMV-seronegative. Both conserved end residues are part of each CDR3.

>TRBV5-5|TRBJ1-5
CAGRLTGQNFYSNQPQHF
>TRBV5-1|TRBJ2-1
CASSLDASGGAVFF
>TRBV30|TRBJ1-1
CAWSVQGNTEAFF
>TRBV29-1|TRBJ2-3
CSVEDRQAGRTDTQYF
>TRBV4-2|TRBJ2-3
CASSQDRGDTQYF
>TRBV12-5|TRBJ2-3
CASGFSGGDTQYF
>TRBV6-5|TRBJ1-1
CASSYSSGTGGDQAFF
>TRBV19|TRBJ2-5
CASSNIAEETQYF
>TRBV7-2|TRBJ1-1
CASSLTGGGNTEAFF
>TRBV19|TRBJ2-3
CASSSPGGAQQYF
>TRBV7-8|TRBJ1-2
CASSLVDRGRINGYTF
>TRBV27|TRBJ2-3
CASSLNRGLITDTQYF
>TRBV9|TRBJ2-7
CASSVSGGYEQYF
>TRBV6-5|TRBJ2-5
CASSYSLAGTETQYF
>TRBV7-2|TRBJ2-7
CASNQAGGDYEQYF
>TRBV5-1|TRBJ2-5
CASSLIGQTPQETQYF
>TRBV18|TRBJ2-2
CASSPGTGITGELFF
>TRBV7-2|TRBJ1-1
CASSPISVNTEAFF
>TRBV9|TRBJ2-5
CASSVGGGLAGETQYF
>TRBV7-9|TRBJ2-5
CASSRDLQPGEQYF
>TRBV29-1|TRBJ2-1
CSVASTSGGAKDEQFF
>TRBV5-1|TRBJ2-2
CASSFPGNTGELFF
>TRBV11-2|TRBJ2-7
CASSFTQRNPYEQYF
>TRBV5-1|TRBJ2-7
CASSLGIGGFEQYF
>TRBV19|TRBJ2-2
CASSAWSRGWPGELFF
>TRBV7-2|TRBJ2-7
CASSSGRGYEQYF
>TRBV27|TRBJ2-7
CASRPTGTGFYEQYF
>TRBV7-9|TRBJ2-7
CSSSPAFGRGDEQYF
>TRBV19|TRBJ2-2
CASSIGLQGEIGELFF
>TRBV19|TRBJ1-2
CASSIRTGDGYTF
>TRBV9|TRBJ2-3
CASSVWGRTSTDTQYF
>TRBV12-5|TRBJ1-1
CASGLDRGDTEAFF
>TRBV28|TRBJ1-5
CASRGTVRGNQPQHF
>TRBV18|TRBJ2-2
CASSPQLAGGSTGELFF
>TRBV4-3|TRBJ2-1
CASSHQGQGMDNEQFF
>TRBV9|TRBJ2-7
CASSFSGTGEQYF
>TRBV19|TRBJ1-1
CASSFPPATESEAFF
>TRBV5-4|NA
CASSLGTIGVYEQYF
>TRBV5-6|TRBJ1-6
CASSFFGLRGTRSPLHF
>TRBV2|TRBJ2-6
CASRPTVSGANVLTF
>TRBV7-2|TRBJ2-2
CASSSLRNTGELFF
>TRBV6-6|TRBJ2-5
CASRGQVTQYF
>TRBV10-3|TRBJ1-2
CAIGRDYGYTF
>TRBV5-6|TRBJ2-1
CASSLAKGKGSEQFF
>TRBV5-5|TRBJ2-2
CASVAGLLAANTGELFF
>TRBV27|TRBJ2-1
CASSPGYNEQFF
>TRBV6-4|TRBJ2-1
CASSVVSGSLEQFF
>TRBV19|TRBJ1-3
CASSIRRGSSGNTIYF
>TRBV5-1|TRBJ2-7
CASRSRPGQGNEQYF
>TRBV30|TRBJ2-3
CAWSFRDRGMKYF
>TRBV30|TRBJ2-1
CAWSVGGQGARNEQFF
>TRBV28|TRBJ2-3
CASNLAGVDTQYF
>TRBV30|TRBJ1-2
CAWNRDSLYGYTF
>TRBV6-1|TRBJ2-3
CASEGPTDTQYF
>TRBV2|TRBJ1-4
CASSQTGTSEKLFF
>TRBV25-1|TRBJ2-7
CASSPGLAENYEQYF
>TRBV9|TRBJ2-3
CASSFYSGGSTDTQYF